The source of this T cell receptor beta chain is a study of blood T cell repertoires in COVID-19. Overall study: From T cells, B-cell-depleted T cells, or PBMCs came the material, which was cDNA or gDNA.

The CDR3 length is 16 residues. J lost 0 bases, V lost 5 bases, and 3 bases had no gene match. CDR1 is SGHRS, CDR2 YFSETQ, per germline. Assay: immunoSEQ multiplex PCR; the TCRdb copy retains only in-frame clones and omits some. The sample lists roughly 190,000 clones, 70% to 90% occurring once. As for this clone: Other DNA sequences in the same sample also yield this CDR3.

The TCR was taken from a woman aged 40 to 50 in a cohort exposed to, infected with or recovered from COVID-19 (not recorded which). V is TRBV5-1 and J is TRBJ2-1; TRBD2 matches at 12 bases. The sequenced sample was PBMCs or T cells enriched from blood (not recorded which). CDR3 nucleotides: TGCGCCAGCAGGCCGACTAGCGGGAGCTCCTACAATGAGCAGTTCTTC. Translated: CASRPTSGSSYNEQFF. The whole variable domain, filled in from reference TRBV5-1 and TRBJ2-1, reads KAGVTQTPRYLIKTRGQQVTLSCSPISGHRSVSWYQQTPGQGLQFLFEYFSETQRNKGNFPGRFSGRQFSNSRSEMNVSTLELGDSALYLCASRPTSGSSYNEQFFGPGTRLTVL.